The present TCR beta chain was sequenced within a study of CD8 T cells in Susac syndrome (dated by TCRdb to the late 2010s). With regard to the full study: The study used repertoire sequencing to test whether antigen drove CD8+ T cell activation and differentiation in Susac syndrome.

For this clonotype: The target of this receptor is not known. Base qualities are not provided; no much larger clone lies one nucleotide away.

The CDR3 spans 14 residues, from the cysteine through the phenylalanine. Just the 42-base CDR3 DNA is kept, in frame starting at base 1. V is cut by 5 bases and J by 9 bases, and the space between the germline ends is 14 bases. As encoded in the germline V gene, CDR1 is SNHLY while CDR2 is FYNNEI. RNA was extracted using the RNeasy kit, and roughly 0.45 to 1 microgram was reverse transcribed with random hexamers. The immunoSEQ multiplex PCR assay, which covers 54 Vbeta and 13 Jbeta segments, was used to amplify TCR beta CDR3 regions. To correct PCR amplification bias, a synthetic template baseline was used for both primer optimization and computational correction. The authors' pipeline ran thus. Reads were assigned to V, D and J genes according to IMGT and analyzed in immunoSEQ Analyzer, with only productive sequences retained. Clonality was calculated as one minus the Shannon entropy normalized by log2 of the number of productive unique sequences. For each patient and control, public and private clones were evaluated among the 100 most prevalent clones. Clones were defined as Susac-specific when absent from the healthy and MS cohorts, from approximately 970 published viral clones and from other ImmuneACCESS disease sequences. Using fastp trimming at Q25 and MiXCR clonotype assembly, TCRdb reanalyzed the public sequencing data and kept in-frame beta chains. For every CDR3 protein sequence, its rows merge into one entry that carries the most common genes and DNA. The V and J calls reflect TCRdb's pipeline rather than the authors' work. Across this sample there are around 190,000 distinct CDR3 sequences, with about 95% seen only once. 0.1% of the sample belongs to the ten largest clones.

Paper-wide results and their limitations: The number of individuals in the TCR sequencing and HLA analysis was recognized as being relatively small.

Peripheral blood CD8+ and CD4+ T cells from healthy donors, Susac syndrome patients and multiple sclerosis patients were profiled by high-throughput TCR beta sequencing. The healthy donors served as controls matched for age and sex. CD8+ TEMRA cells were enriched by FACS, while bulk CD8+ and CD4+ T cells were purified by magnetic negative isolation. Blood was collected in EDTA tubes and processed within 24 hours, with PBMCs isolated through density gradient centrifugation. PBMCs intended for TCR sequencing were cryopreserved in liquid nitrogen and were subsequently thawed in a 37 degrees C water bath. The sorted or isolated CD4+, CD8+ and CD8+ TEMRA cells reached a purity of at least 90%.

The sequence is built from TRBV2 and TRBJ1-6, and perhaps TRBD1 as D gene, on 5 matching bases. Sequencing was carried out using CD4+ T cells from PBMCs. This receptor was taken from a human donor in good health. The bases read TGTGCCAGCAGTTCTGGGGCGGACCTTTCACCCCTCCACTTT. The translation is CASSSGADLSPLHF. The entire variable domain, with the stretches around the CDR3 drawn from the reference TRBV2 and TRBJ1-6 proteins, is EPEVTQTPSHQVTQMGQEVILRCVPISNHLYFYWYRQILGQKVEFLVSFYNNEISEKSEIFDDQFSVERPDGSNFTLKIRSTKLEDSAMYFCASSSGADLSPLHFGNGTRLTVT.